This section outlines one T cell receptor beta chain sequence together with its context. Its antigen is undetermined. This sample is drawn from a study of graft-versus-host responses after intestinal transplantation. Study in general: Each transplant was multivisceral, liver-intestinal, or isolated intestinal. Recipients uniformly received anti-thymocyte globulin induction, followed by tacrolimus and steroids for around 3 years.

Overall study findings and caveats: GvH clones were identified in recipient marrow, with some first appearing in ileum or blood.

TCRdb's copy holds only in-frame clones and misses some; the assay was immunoSEQ multiplex PCR. The data hold 110,000 to 150,000 clones, with about nine tenths observed a single time. The germline gives CDR1 SGHAT, CDR2 FQNNGV. This CDR3 is built from 14 residues. The V and J ends lost 2 bases and 7 bases respectively, with 12 bases between them. The sequence came from a human donor who received an intestinal transplant. The specimen was unstimulated CD4+ T cells sorted from spleen or lymph node cells, collected before intestinal transplant. The chain couples TRBV11-2 to TRBJ2-1; D perhaps matches TRBD2 (5 bases). The CDR3 region has the DNA TGTGCCAGCAGCTTAAGTGGGAGAGGAAATGAGCAGTTCTTC. It codes for CASSLSGRGNEQFF.